This T cell receptor beta chain was observed in a study of T cells in Graves' hyperthyroidism and ophthalmopathy. Trimming removed 9 bases at V and 3 bases at J, with 20 bases between. The CDR3 spans 15 residues. Germline lookup yields CDR1 SEHNR and CDR2 FQNEAQ (reference sequence). This clonotype showed up many times. It was RNA transcripts that yielded the amplified TCR beta CDR3 regions. HTBI primers were used for first-round RT-PCR of the TCR CDR3. TCRdb ran MiXCR on the multiplex PCR reads and lists one entry per CDR3 protein. The sample records some 500,000 distinct CDR3 sequences, around 24% being singletons.

The origin of this receptor is a woman aged 25 to 39 with Graves' ophthalmopathy. V is TRBV7-9 and J is TRBJ2-5; a weak D match, TRBD2 (5 bases). The sample consisted of blood. The CDR3 DNA reads TGTGCCAGTACCCAAGGGAGCGCGTTTGAAGAGACCCAGTACTTC. Protein product: CASTQGSAFEETQYF.